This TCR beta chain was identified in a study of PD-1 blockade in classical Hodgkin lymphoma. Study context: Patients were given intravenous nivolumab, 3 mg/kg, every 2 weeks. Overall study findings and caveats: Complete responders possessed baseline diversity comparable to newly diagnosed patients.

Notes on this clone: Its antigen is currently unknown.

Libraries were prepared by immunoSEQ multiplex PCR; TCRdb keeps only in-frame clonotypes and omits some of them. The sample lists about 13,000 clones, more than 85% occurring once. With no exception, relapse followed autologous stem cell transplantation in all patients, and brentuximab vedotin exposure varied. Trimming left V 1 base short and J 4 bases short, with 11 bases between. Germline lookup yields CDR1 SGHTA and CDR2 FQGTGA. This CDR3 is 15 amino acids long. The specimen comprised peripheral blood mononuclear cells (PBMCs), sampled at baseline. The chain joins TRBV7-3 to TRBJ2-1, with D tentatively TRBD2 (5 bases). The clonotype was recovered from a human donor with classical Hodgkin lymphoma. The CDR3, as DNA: TGTGCCAGCAGCTTAAACGCGGGTGGGTACAATGAGCAGTTCTTC. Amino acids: CASSLNAGGYNEQFF.